Included here is one T cell receptor beta chain sequence, with context. TCRdb's copy holds only in-frame clones and misses some; the assay was immunoSEQ multiplex PCR. The table includes about 140,000 clones, 90% to 95% detected once. This specimen belongs to a study of control samples from healthy donors and cancer patients. Germline lookup yields CDR1 SQVTM and CDR2 ANQGSEA. Losses at the gene ends were 3 bases for V and 1 base for J; bases not matched to a gene: 8. The CDR3 spans 15 residues. The TCR was taken from a man between 35 and 55 years old in good health. The sequencing input was blood. This chain links TRBV29-1 with TRBJ2-7, with 8 bases that match TRBD1. The CDR3, as DNA: TGCAGCGTTGAGAAGACAGGGGTCCATTCCTACGAGCAGTACTTC. This translates into CSVEKTGVHSYEQYF.